Following are 14 T cell receptor beta chains from one sample sequenced in a study of blood T cells in healthy people across ages. Combining a sample-barcoded 5' primer with a J-beta primer mix, a second PCR ran for roughly 6 to 12 cycles. TCRdb processed the 5' RACE reads anew with MiXCR; each CDR3 protein has one entry. Here the sample spans approximately 790,000 distinct CDR3 sequences, approximately 59% being singletons. Sequenced input: blood. These receptors were taken from a man in his thirties or forties in good health.

The CDR3 loop reads CASSLEGRPRETQYF. CDR3 bases: TGCGCCAGCAGCTTGGAAGGCCGACCGAGGGAGACCCAGTACTTC. The V gene is TRBV5-1, the J gene TRBJ2-5; D ambiguous. Germline V gene data show CDR1 as SGHRS and CDR2 as YFSETQ. The V gene lost 0 bases and the J gene lost 5 bases, with 14 bases spanning the gap. The CDR3 has 15 amino acids. The whole variable domain, remainder taken from reference TRBV5-1 and TRBJ2-5, is KAGVTQTPRYLIKTRGQQVTLSCSPISGHRSVSWYQQTPGQGLQFLFEYFSETQRNKGNFPGRFSGRQFSNSRSEMNVSTLELGDSALYLCASSLEGRPRETQYFGPGTRLLVL.

In this sample, this clonotype turned up a few times. The CDR3 spells CATSDPLIETQYF. The CDR3 DNA sequence: TGTGCCACCAGTGACCCGCTAATAGAGACCCAGTACTTC. The chain combines TRBV24-1 with TRBJ2-4; D uncertain. The DNA end is a closer match to TRBJ2-5, so the J assignment may be wrong. The CDR3 is made up of 13 amino acids. Germline V CDR1 and CDR2: KGHDR, SFDVKD.

Of note for this clonotype: An end of the junction does not agree with germline; a read error may underlie this. The chain links TRBV12-3 or TRBV12-4 to TRBJ2-4, with TRBD1 matching 7 bases. This CDR3 has 14 residues. The CDR3 reads CARRPQGWENIQYF. CDR3 DNA: TGTGCCCGCAGACCACAGGGGTGGGAAAACATTCAGTACTTC.

The genes are TRBV5-1 and TRBJ2-1; 7 nucleotides line up with TRBD1. This CDR3 has 15 amino acids. Trimming at V came to 4 bases and at J to 1 base, leaving 5 bases not matched to a gene. CDR1 and CDR2 (germline): SGHRS, YFSETQ. The chain's CDR3 is CASSVTGESYNEQFF. CDR3 DNA: TGCGCCAGCAGCGTTACAGGGGAATCCTACAATGAGCAGTTCTTC.

Note on this clonotype: A much larger clone differs by one base, so this may be a read error. The chain combines TRBV5-1 with TRBJ2-7, with 11 positions matching TRBD2. The J call may be in error: the DNA end matches TRBJ2-5 better. The germline gives CDR1 SGHRS, CDR2 YFSETQ. The CDR3 runs 17 residues. The CDR3 bases are TGCGCCAGCAGCTTGGCTCTAGCGGGGGGCGTCCAAGGGACCCAGTACTTC. Protein sequence: CASSLALAGGVQGTQYF.

The gene calls are TRBV6-5 and TRBJ2-1; D possibly matches TRBD1 or TRBD2 (5 bases each). The better agreement between TRBJ2-7 and the DNA end casts doubt on the J call. The CDR3 is 13 residues long. Germline V CDR1 and CDR2: MNHEY, SVGAGI. The CDR3 DNA reads as TGTGCCAGCACATCCGGGACGGGCTACGAGCAGTACTTC. Amino acid sequence: CASTSGTGYEQYF.

This rearrangement joins TRBV5-1 to TRBJ2-7; D tentatively fits TRBD1 or TRBD2 (6 bases each). Looked up from germline, CDR1 is SGHRS and CDR2 is YFSETQ. The CDR3 is made up of 15 amino acids. Trimming pared 6 bases from V and 1 base from J, leaving 17 bases between. The DNA of the CDR3 is TGCGCCAGCAACAGAGGCGGGACACTATCCTACGAGCAGTACTTC. Residues: CASNRGGTLSYEQYF.

A few counts support this clonotype. This sequence joins TRBV4-2 and TRBJ2-5, with 14 bases lining up with TRBD2. The CDR3 has 17 residues. Germline V gene data show CDR1 as LGHNA and CDR2 as YNFKEQ. Trimming took 3 bases from V and 5 from J; bases not matched to a gene: 8. CDR3 sequence: CASSQGGLAGGGETQYF. CDR3 nucleotides: TGTGCCAGCAGCCAGGGAGGACTAGCGGGGGGTGGTGAGACCCAGTACTTC.

The rearrangement joins TRBV4-2 to TRBJ2-7; tentatively, D is TRBD2 (5 bases). V dropped 1 base and J dropped 4 bases, with 11 bases sitting between them. This CDR3 has 14 amino acids. Germline-derived CDR1 and CDR2 are LGHNA and YNFKEQ. The CDR3 is CASSQVPGEYEQYF. The CDR3 nucleotides are TGTGCCAGCAGCCAAGTCCCTGGGGAGTACGAGCAGTACTTC.

This clonotype has a handful of counts. The chain links TRBV15 to TRBJ1-2; 9 nucleotides align to TRBD1. CDR1 and CDR2 from the germline V gene are LNHNV and YYDKDF (reference sequence). The CDR3 spans 14 residues. J lost 4 bases, V lost 1 base, and 1 base had no gene match. This chain's CDR3 is CATSRVDRGYGYTF. In DNA form, the CDR3 reads TGTGCCACCAGCAGAGTGGACAGGGGCTATGGCTACACCTTC.

This chain connects TRBV7-9 to TRBJ1-4; tentatively, D is TRBD1 (6 bases). This CDR3 is built from 13 residues. CDR1 SEHNR and CDR2 FQNEAQ come from the germline V gene (reference sequence). The V end was cut by 5 bases, the J end by 5 bases, with 9 bases between. Written as DNA, the CDR3 is TGTGCCAGCAGCCCCACAGGGAATGAAAAACTGTTTTTT. As protein: CASSPTGNEKLFF. The whole variable domain, filled in from reference TRBV7-9 and TRBJ1-4, reads DTGVSQNPRHKITKRGQNVTFRCDPISEHNRLYWYRQTLGQGPEFLTYFQNEAQLEKSRLLSDRFSAERPKGSFSTLEIQRTEQGDSAMYLCASSPTGNEKLFFGSGTQLSVL.

The chain uses TRBV20-1 and TRBJ1-2; 9 bases align to TRBD1. Germline CDR1 and CDR2: DFQATT and SNEGSKA (reference sequence). The CDR3 spans 13 residues. The V and J ends lost 5 bases and 6 bases, in that order; junction bases with no gene match: 7. The chain's CDR3 is CSAPGTGLHGYTF. Here the CDR3 DNA reads TGCAGTGCTCCCGGGACAGGGTTACATGGCTACACCTTC.

There are a few counts of this clonotype. The chain recombines TRBV5-1 with TRBJ2-3, with 8 positions matching TRBD2. The CDR3 has 16 residues. V shed 3 bases and J 2 bases; nucleotides not matched to a gene: 8. CDR1 is SGHRS and CDR2 is YFSETQ in the germline V gene. The CDR3 nucleotides are TGCGCCAGCAGCTCGATGGCGGGGGGCTCCACAGATACGCAGTATTTT. The encoded protein is CASSSMAGGSTDTQYF.

The V gene is TRBV5-1, the J gene TRBJ2-7; 12 bases align to TRBD1. After removal of 7 bases from V and 6 bases from J, the junction contained 8 bases not matched to a gene. Germline V CDR1 and CDR2: SGHRS, YFSETQ. This CDR3 is built from 14 residues. CDR3 in amino acids: CASRMGQGASEQYF. CDR3 nucleotide sequence: TGCGCCAGCCGCATGGGACAGGGGGCATCCGAGCAGTACTTC.